The source of this TCR beta chain is a study of T cells after posttransplantation cyclophosphamide. The study, taken as a whole, reports: After PTCy, TRB diversity resembled that of CNI/methotrexate controls. Tissue-infiltrating T cells from skin or gut overlapped little with blood T cells.

Peripheral blood was collected from the related graft donor on the marrow donation day. The naive gate required viable CD3+CD4+ or CD3+CD8+ cells with CCR7+CD45RA+CD45RO-CD95-CD27+CD28+ phenotype. CDR1 and CDR2 (germline): SQVTM, ANQGSEA. After removal of 6 bases from V and 3 bases from J, the junction contained 6 bases not matched to a gene. The CDR3 has 13 residues. Here immunoSEQ multiplex PCR was the method, and the copy in TCRdb shows in-frame clones only, minus some. This sample carries 19,000 or so clones, roughly 98% of them seen once, and the ten largest clones take about 0.13%. Remarks on this clone: Its cognate antigen is unknown.

The sequenced sample was naive CD8+ T cells sorted from PBMCs. The chain recombines TRBV29-1 with TRBJ1-1, with 8 bases fitting TRBD1. This TCR was sampled from a man aged 40-50 years in good health, CMV-negative, and a related stem cell transplant donor. CDR3: CSVPGQEDTEAFF. DNA for the CDR3: TGCAGCGTCCCGGGACAGGAGGACACTGAAGCTTTCTTT.